Below are 32 T cell receptor beta chains sequenced from a single sample in a study of shared clonotypes between healthy human individuals. Here immunoSEQ multiplex PCR was the method, and the copy in TCRdb shows in-frame clones only, minus some. The top ten hold less than 0.3% of the sample, which has 700,000 to 950,000 clones, around 96% seen once. CD45RO-negative, CCR7-positively selected cells formed the naive CD8 fraction, excluding terminally differentiated effector memory CD45RA+ cells. The specimen sequenced was naive CD8+ T cells sorted from blood. The source of these receptors is a man aged 30 to 39 in good health.

V and J are TRBV4-2 and TRBJ2-1; D is unresolved. Trimming stripped 0 bases from V and 8 bases from J, with 8 bases between. The CDR3 spans 13 residues. CDR1 is LGHNA, CDR2 YNFKEQ, per germline. CDR3: CASSQEAGDEQFF. As DNA, the CDR3 is TGTGCCAGCAGCCAAGAGGCCGGTGATGAGCAGTTCTTC.

This chain uses TRBV4-1 with TRBJ2-2; D gene unclear. The germline CDR1 and CDR2 sequences are MGHRA and YSYEKL. V was clipped by 0 bases and J by 2 bases, with 10 bases between them. The length of the CDR3 is 16 residues. CDR3: CASSQDGPENTGELFF. In DNA, the CDR3 is TGCGCCAGCAGCCAAGATGGACCCGAAAACACCGGGGAGCTGTTTTTT.

V usage is TRBV4-1 and J usage is TRBJ2-3; D not certain. The CDR3 extends over 14 amino acids. Trimming stripped 1 base from V and 2 bases from J, with 7 bases between. Looked up from germline, CDR1 is MGHRA and CDR2 is YSYEKL. CDR3 sequence reads: CASSQGPITDTQYF. CDR3 nucleotide sequence: TGCGCCAGCAGCCAAGGGCCTATCACAGATACGCAGTATTTT.

The chain links TRBV7-3 to TRBJ2-5, with 10 bases aligning to TRBD1. With 2 bases clipped from V and 4 bases from J, the junction kept 7 bases outside the gene matches. The germline V gene has CDR1 SGHTA and CDR2 FQGTGA. The CDR3 is 16 residues long. CDR3 sequence: CASSLGPDRGLETQYF. The DNA of the CDR3 is TGTGCCAGCAGCTTAGGCCCGGACAGGGGGTTAGAGACCCAGTACTTC.

The chain combines TRBV4-3 with TRBJ2-2; 9 bases match TRBD2. The CDR3 spans 17 residues. With V trimmed by 1 base and J by 4 bases, 7 bases remained unmatched. Germline V gives CDR1 LGHNA, CDR2 YSLEER. The CDR3 is CASSQVLAGDGTGELFF. The DNA for the CDR3 is TGCGCCAGCAGCCAAGTATTAGCGGGAGATGGCACCGGGGAGCTGTTTTTT.

This chain joins TRBV28 and TRBJ2-7; no definite D call. The CDR3 has 12 amino acids. The V gene's germline CDR1 is MDHEN and CDR2 SYDVKM. Trimming removed 4 bases from V and 1 base from J, with 5 bases in between. The CDR3 DNA is TGTGCCAGCAGTTCCTTTTCCTACGAGCAGTACTTC. Translated, it gives CASSSFSYEQYF. The whole variable domain, filled in from reference TRBV28 and TRBJ2-7, reads DVKVTQSSRYLVKRTGEKVFLECVQDMDHENMFWYRQDPGLGLRLIYFSYDVKMKEKGDIPEGYSVSREKKERFSLILESASTNQTSMYLCASSSFSYEQYFGPGTRLTVT.

The chain is built from TRBV29-1 and TRBJ1-2; D remains unclear. The length of the CDR3 is 14 residues. Per germline, CDR1 SQVTM and CDR2 ANQGSEA. The CDR3 coding sequence is TGCAGAGATCGCGACAAGCCCGCGGACTATGGCTACACCTTC. It codes for CRDRDKPADYGYTF.

In this sample, this clone turned up once. This chain connects TRBV5-6 to TRBJ2-5; perhaps TRBD2 as D (6 bases). The CDR3 is made up of 17 amino acids. Germline CDR1 is SGHDT and CDR2 is YYEEEE. V lost 2 bases to trimming and J lost 4 bases, with 21 bases between them. The CDR3 DNA reads as TGTGCCAGCAGCTTCCCCCCCGTGGGGGGATGGGTAGAGACCCAGTACTTC. This codes for CASSFPPVGGWVETQYF.

The chain uses TRBV7-8 and TRBJ2-3, with D perhaps matching TRBD1 or TRBD2 (6 bases each). CDR3 length equals 15 residues. Germline CDR1 is SGHVS and CDR2 is FQNEAQ. Deletions cut 4 bases from V and 1 base from J, with 12 bases between. The CDR3 sequence: CASSWRGRRTDTQYF. In DNA, the CDR3 is TGTGCCAGCAGCTGGAGGGGGAGACGCACAGATACGCAGTATTTT.

DNA for the CDR3: TGTGCCAGCTCACCGGGACAGGGGGGCTTGGGGCTAAATCAGCCCCAGCATTTT. The encoded protein is CASSPGQGGLGLNQPQHF. The rearrangement uses TRBV18 and TRBJ1-5; 11 nucleotides align to TRBD1. The CDR3 loop spans 18 amino acids. The ends lost 3 bases at V and 4 bases at J; junction bases unmatched: 11. Per the germline V gene, CDR1 is KGHSH and CDR2 is LQKENI. Based on the CDR3 plus reference TRBV18 and TRBJ1-5, the full variable domain is NAGVMQNPRHLVRRRGQEARLRCSPMKGHSHVYWYRQLPEEGLKFMVYLQKENIIDESGMPKERFSAEFPKEGPSILRIQQVVRGDSAAYFCASSPGQGGLGLNQPQHFGDGTRLSIL.

The genes are TRBV7-6 and TRBJ2-7; tentative D call: TRBD2 (6 bases). V lost 5 bases and J lost 0, with 17 bases in between. The CDR3 totals 16 residues. Per the germline V gene, CDR1 is SGHVS and CDR2 is FNYEAQ. The CDR3 reads CASSRPGGLSSYEQYF. In DNA, the CDR3 is TGTGCCAGCAGCCGCCCCGGGGGACTGAGCTCCTACGAGCAGTACTTC.

This chain links TRBV4-3 with TRBJ2-1; 14 bases map to TRBD2. The CDR3 runs 19 residues. The V and J ends lost 5 bases and 6 bases, in that order; junction bases with no gene match: 15. Germline assignment: CDR1 LGHNA and CDR2 YSLEER. The DNA for the CDR3 is TGCGCCAGCAGCGTCCGACTAGCGGGAGGGCCGAGGTCCAGCAATGAGCAGTTCTTC. This translates into CASSVRLAGGPRSSNEQFF.

This chain links TRBV27 with TRBJ2-7, with 7 nucleotides matching TRBD1. The germline CDR1 and CDR2 sequences are MNHEY and SMNVEV (reference sequence). Germline trimming cut 6 bases from V and 1 base from J; bases unmatched to any gene: 9. The CDR3 totals 15 residues. This CDR3 is CASSSVGTASYEQYF. The DNA of the CDR3 is TGTGCCAGCAGCTCTGTGGGGACAGCGTCCTACGAGCAGTACTTC.

The CDR3 nucleotides are TGTGCCAGCGAAACCTGGACGGATAATGAAAAACTGTTTTTT. It specifies CASETWTDNEKLFF. The chain recombines TRBV5-6 with TRBJ1-4; D not resolved. The CDR3 is 14 residues long. Trimming removed 7 bases from V and 4 bases from J, with 14 bases in between. CDR1 is SGHDT, CDR2 YYEEEE, per germline.

The chain uses TRBV7-9 and TRBJ2-5; 8 bases line up with TRBD2. V lost 2 bases, J lost 0 bases, and 5 bases stayed unmatched. This CDR3 spans 16 amino acids. Germline CDR1 is SEHNR and CDR2 is FQNEAQ (reference sequence). The CDR3 reads CASSLRSSGYQETQYF. The CDR3 coding sequence is TGTGCCAGCAGCTTAAGGTCTAGCGGGTACCAAGAGACCCAGTACTTC.

The V gene is TRBV9, the J gene TRBJ2-3; 7 bases match TRBD1. This CDR3 is 16 amino acids long. J lost 2 bases, V lost 6 bases, and 12 bases had no gene match. The V gene's germline CDR1 is SGDLS and CDR2 YYNGEE. The DNA of the CDR3 is TGTGCCAGCACCACCGAATCGGACAGGTTCACAGATACGCAGTATTTT. Encoded protein: CASTTESDRFTDTQYF.

The chain has TRBV4-1 and TRBJ2-7; 8 bases are a match to TRBD2. This CDR3 has 16 residues. V was pared by 0 bases and J by 1 base, with 5 bases of the junction left unmatched. Germline V CDR1 and CDR2: MGHRA, YSYEKL. The CDR3 spells CASSQDELAESYEQYF. The CDR3 DNA reads TGCGCCAGCAGCCAAGATGAACTAGCGGAGTCCTACGAGCAGTACTTC.

The rearrangement links TRBV5-6 to TRBJ1-4; a possible D gene is TRBD1 (5 bases). With 2 bases removed from V and 5 bases from J, the gap between germline ends came to 7 bases. Germline V lookup: CDR1 SGHDT, CDR2 YYEEEE. This CDR3 has 13 amino acids. CDR3 coding DNA: TGTGCCAGCAGCTTTGGGGCAAATGAAAAACTGTTTTTT. Amino acids: CASSFGANEKLFF. The complete variable domain, with remaining parts taken from reference TRBV5-6 and TRBJ1-4, reads DAGVTQSPTHLIKTRGQQVTLRCSPKSGHDTVSWYQQALGQGPQFIFQYYEEEERQRGNFPDRFSGHQFPNYSSELNVNALLLGDSALYLCASSFGANEKLFFGSGTQLSVL.

J is TRBJ2-7 and V is TRBV7-5. TRBV7-5 is described as a pseudogene. There are 13 residues in the CDR3. The CDR3 reads CVRSLGGGDEQYF. Here the CDR3 DNA reads TGTGTCAGAAGCTTAGGGGGTGGCGACGAGCAGTACTTC.

The chain's CDR3 is CASSLEGQQPQHF. CDR3 nucleotides: TGTGCCAGCAGTTTAGAGGGCCAACAGCCCCAGCATTTT. The V call is TRBV28, the J call TRBJ1-5; D ambiguous. CDR3 size: 13 residues. Trimming took 2 bases from V and 7 from J, leaving 9 bases between them. The germline CDR1 and CDR2 sequences are MDHEN and SYDVKM.

The V and J genes are TRBV6-5 and TRBJ1-1; D possibly corresponds to TRBD1 (5 bases). The CDR3 is made up of 15 amino acids. Germline V lookup: CDR1 MNHEY, CDR2 SVGAGI. V was trimmed by 5 bases and J by 10 bases, leaving 23 bases between them. CDR3 coding DNA: TGTGCCAGCAGTCCCTCCGGGGGTCCCCTAGTCGGAGCTTTCTTT. It specifies CASSPSGGPLVGAFF.

This chain connects TRBV28 to TRBJ2-3, with unresolved D. Trimming took off 7 bases at V and 6 bases at J, with 11 bases between the two ends. This CDR3 has 12 residues. The germline gives CDR1 MDHEN, CDR2 SYDVKM. The CDR3 reads CASNPDVDTQYF. For the CDR3, the DNA is TGTGCCAGCAACCCTGACGTGGATACGCAGTATTTT. Variable domain in full (rest from reference TRBV28 and TRBJ2-3): DVKVTQSSRYLVKRTGEKVFLECVQDMDHENMFWYRQDPGLGLRLIYFSYDVKMKEKGDIPEGYSVSREKKERFSLILESASTNQTSMYLCASNPDVDTQYFGPGTRLTVL.

The genes are TRBV9 and TRBJ2-7; 7 nucleotides line up with TRBD1. CDR1 and CDR2 (germline): SGDLS, YYNGEE. The V and J ends lost 3 bases and 5 bases, in that order; junction bases with no gene match: 5. This CDR3 is 13 amino acids long. CDR3 amino acids: CASSATGTDEQYF. CDR3 nucleotides: TGTGCCAGCAGCGCGACAGGGACGGACGAGCAGTACTTC. Full variable domain (outside the CDR3, taken from reference TRBV9 and TRBJ2-7): DSGVTQTPKHLITATGQRVTLRCSPRSGDLSVYWYQQSLDQGLQFLIQYYNGEERAKGNILERFSAQQFPDLHSELNLSSLELGDSALYFCASSATGTDEQYFGPGTRLTVT.

The genes are TRBV10-3 and TRBJ2-7; 7 bases match TRBD2. Germline assignment: CDR1 ENHRY and CDR2 SYGVKD. V lost 9 bases, J lost 3 bases, and 5 bases stayed unmatched. The CDR3 is 12 amino acids. The CDR3 nucleotides read TGTGCCATAAAGAGGGAGGGCTACGAGCAGTACTTC. This translates into CAIKREGYEQYF.

The genes are TRBV5-1 and TRBJ2-3; 12 nucleotides agree with TRBD2. CDR3 length: 17 residues. V trimming: 0 bases; J trimming: 4 bases; junction bases outside the gene matches: 6. CDR1 and CDR2 from the germline V gene are SGHRS and YFSETQ. This CDR3 is CASSLVTSGSGADTQYF. The CDR3 region has the DNA TGCGCCAGCAGCTTGGTGACTAGCGGGAGTGGGGCAGATACGCAGTATTTT.

This clone was observed many times. Other nucleotide sequences from this sample produce the same CDR3. The V and J genes are TRBV29-1 and TRBJ2-1; 10 nucleotides agree with TRBD2. The CDR3 covers 17 residues. Trimming removed 0 bases from V and 2 bases from J; junction bases left unmatched: 7. The germline V gene has CDR1 SQVTM and CDR2 ANQGSEA. The CDR3 protein is CSVEEGRAGGPYNEQFF. CDR3 in DNA: TGCAGCGTTGAAGAAGGGCGAGCGGGAGGGCCCTACAATGAGCAGTTCTTC.

The gene calls are TRBV7-9 and TRBJ2-7, with 9 bases identical to TRBD1. CDR1 and CDR2 from the germline V gene are SEHNR and FQNEAQ (reference sequence). The CDR3 spans 17 residues. The V segment lost 5 bases and the J segment 1 base; nucleotides outside the gene matches: 12. The CDR3 DNA sequence: TGTGCCAGCAGCCCGACCGGTACAGGGGGCACGTCCTACGAGCAGTACTTC. The encoded protein is CASSPTGTGGTSYEQYF.

This clone was found once. The J gene is TRBJ2-7, the V gene TRBV7-9; D call uncertain. V dropped 7 bases and J dropped 1 base, with 23 bases sitting between them. The CDR3 loop spans 17 amino acids. In germline, CDR1 is SEHNR, CDR2 FQNEAQ (reference sequence). CDR3 sequence (DNA): TGTGCCAGCACCGACCGCCGAGGAGTAGCCTCTTCCTACGAGCAGTACTTC. Protein product: CASTDRRGVASSYEQYF.

The table lists this clone with a count of one. The gene calls are TRBV7-9 and TRBJ1-5; D ambiguous. Germline CDR1 is SEHNR and CDR2 is FQNEAQ (reference sequence). Trimming cost V 1 base and J 7 bases, with 11 bases left between them. This CDR3 has 14 residues. The CDR3 DNA reads TGTGCCAGCAGCTTAGAAGGTATCGGGCAGCCCCAGCATTTT. Translation gives CASSLEGIGQPQHF.

This clone was counted a single time. The CDR3 nucleotides read TGCGCCAGCAGCCAAGATTACAGGACAGGGAACACAGATACGCAGTATTTT. It is translated as CASSQDYRTGNTDTQYF. This rearrangement joins TRBV4-1 to TRBJ2-3; 8 nucleotides match TRBD1. The CDR3 sequence is 17 residues long. J was trimmed by 2 bases and V by 0 bases; bases with no gene match: 7. Germline V CDR1 and CDR2: MGHRA, YSYEKL.

The chain carries TRBV10-2 and TRBJ2-7; D not resolved. Trimming stripped 3 bases from V and 6 bases from J, with 6 bases between. The germline gives CDR1 WSHSY, CDR2 SAAADI. The CDR3 totals 11 residues. CDR3 in amino acids: CASSDSFEQYF. The CDR3 bases are TGCGCCAGCAGTGACTCGTTCGAGCAGTACTTC.

The genes are TRBV27 and TRBJ2-5, with D tentatively TRBD1 (6 bases). V was cut by 2 bases and J by 5 bases, with 9 bases left in between. The CDR3 contains 13 residues. Germline lookup yields CDR1 MNHEY and CDR2 SMNVEV (reference sequence). The CDR3 spells CASSLQGIETQYF. The CDR3 DNA is TGTGCCAGCAGTTTACAGGGGATTGAGACCCAGTACTTC.